These 2 T cell receptor beta chains were all obtained from the same sample, sequenced in a study of blood T cell repertoires in COVID-19. The assay was immunoSEQ multiplex PCR, and TCRdb's table has in-frame clones only and misses some. The table lists about 160,000 clones, roughly nine tenths of them singletons. Sequencing was performed on peripheral blood. The receptor set was obtained from a man in his 60s with active or convalescent COVID-19.

V is TRBV28 and J is TRBJ2-7; tentatively, D is TRBD1 (6 bases). Germline values: CDR1 MDHEN, CDR2 SYDVKM. V was trimmed by 5 bases and J by 1 base, leaving 12 bases between them. The CDR3 is 14 amino acids. The CDR3 loop is CASSPTGKSYEQYF. As DNA, the CDR3 is TGTGCCAGCAGTCCGACAGGAAAATCCTACGAGCAGTACTTC.

This chain connects TRBV12-3 or TRBV12-4 to TRBJ2-7, with D perhaps TRBD1 (5 bases). The V end was cut by 3 bases, the J end by 7 bases, with 13 bases between. This CDR3 spans 13 amino acids. The CDR3 is CASSFGALGEQYF. The CDR3 DNA reads as TGTGCCAGCAGTTTTGGGGCTTTGGGGGAGCAGTACTTC.